One and the same sample provided the 30 T cell receptor beta chains below, sequenced in a study of regulatory T cells in long-lasting Graves disease (dated by TCRdb to the early 2020s). The intended sense of this specimen's time point label: persistent/refractory GD, antithyroid drugs over 5 years with positive TRAb. For both TCR sequencing and RNA sequencing, RNA was extracted from PBMCs in TRIzol. Receptors were amplified or captured by multiplex PCR. Instrument on record: Illumina HiSeq 4000. TCR beta libraries were built with iRepertoire HTBI primers and Arm-PCR amplification of CDR3 regions. TCRdb trimmed the raw reads at Q25, called clones with MiXCR and kept productive beta chains. Under each unique CDR3 protein, matching rows form one entry showing the most common genes and DNA. The sample table contains about 660,000 distinct CDR3 sequences; only one count was recorded for approximately 29% of them. The ten most abundant clones make up around 40% of the sample.

The sample was peripheral blood mononuclear cells (PBMCs), taken when the disease was refractory, from a patient treated with antithyroid drugs. Receptor source: a female donor with Graves disease.

V and J are TRBV4-1 and TRBJ1-3; D unclear. The CDR3 has 16 residues. Trimming stripped 0 bases from V and 0 bases from J, with 9 bases between. Germline V gene sequence: CDR1 MGHRA, CDR2 YSYEKL. CDR3 bases: TGCGCCAGCAGCCAAGATCAGCTGAGCTCTGGAAACACCATATATTTT. It is translated as CASSQDQLSSGNTIYF.

The chain is built from TRBV11-3 and TRBJ1-2; a possible D gene is TRBD1 (5 bases). Germline V lookup: CDR1 SGHNT, CDR2 YENEEA. The CDR3 has 15 amino acids. Trimming pared 2 bases from V and 4 bases from J, leaving 14 bases between. CDR3 in amino acids: CASSLFAGCLYGYTF. The CDR3 DNA is TGTGCCAGCAGCTTATTTGCAGGGTGCCTCTATGGCTACACCTTC.

The V call is TRBV6-1, the J call TRBJ2-5; D is possibly TRBD1 or TRBD2 (5 bases each). The CDR3 has 15 amino acids. Germline V gives CDR1 MNHNS, CDR2 SASEGT. Trimming stripped 6 bases from V and 4 bases from J, with 18 bases between. CDR3 sequence reads: CASRRARARGETQYF. The CDR3 DNA reads as TGTGCCAGCAGGAGGGCCAGAGCTAGGGGAGAGACCCAGTACTTC.

This rearrangement joins TRBV7-9 to TRBJ1-1; no firm D call. Germline V gene sequence: CDR1 SEHNR, CDR2 FQNEAQ (reference sequence). V was shortened by 2 bases and J by 4 bases, with 11 bases between the two germline ends. This CDR3 has 14 amino acids. CDR3: CASSLPAVSTEAFF. Written as DNA, the CDR3 is TGTGCCAGCAGCTTACCAGCCGTGAGCACTGAAGCTTTCTTT.

In this sample, this clonotype turned up once. V usage is TRBV20-1 and J usage is TRBJ2-1, with 9 positions matching TRBD2. After removal of 0 bases from V and 7 bases from J, the junction contained 7 bases not matched to a gene. The germline V gene has CDR1 DFQATT and CDR2 SNEGSKA (reference sequence). There are 15 residues in the CDR3. The chain's CDR3 is CSARDLGLAGNEQFF. The DNA for the CDR3 is TGCAGTGCTAGAGATCTTGGGCTAGCGGGAAATGAGCAGTTCTTC.

The V call is TRBV4-1, the J call TRBJ1-1; D is possibly TRBD1 (5 bases). CDR1 and CDR2 from the germline V gene are MGHRA and YSYEKL. V was shortened by 0 bases and J by 4 bases, with 12 bases between the two germline ends. The CDR3 has 15 residues. The CDR3 DNA sequence: TGCGCCAGCAGCCAAGATCCGGAGAGGGGCACTGAAGCTTTCTTT. As protein: CASSQDPERGTEAFF.

V and J are TRBV20-1 and TRBJ2-7; D gene uncertain. In germline, CDR1 is DFQATT, CDR2 SNEGSKA (reference sequence). The CDR3 is 12 residues long. With 5 bases removed from V and 2 bases from J, the gap between germline ends came to 10 bases. The CDR3, as DNA: TGCAGTGCTGATGACGGCCCCTACGAGCAGTACTTC. This translates into CSADDGPYEQYF.

This clonotype was recorded a few times. This rearrangement joins TRBV12-3 or TRBV12-4 to TRBJ2-5; D unresolved. The ends were cut back, 3 bases at V and 4 bases at J, with 9 bases in the middle. The length of the CDR3 is 13 residues. The CDR3 DNA is TGTGCCAGCAGTTTGCATTTCCCAGAGACCCAGTACTTC. The encoded protein is CASSLHFPETQYF.

CDR3 nucleotide sequence: TGTGCCATCAGTGAATCTAGTCCCCTCACTAGAAACAATGAGCAGTTCTTC. Translated: CAISESSPLTRNNEQFF. This rearrangement joins TRBV10-3 to TRBJ2-1; possibly TRBD2 for D (5 bases). Trimming left V 3 bases short and J 5 bases short, with 20 bases between. Looked up from germline, CDR1 is ENHRY and CDR2 is SYGVKD. The CDR3 has 17 amino acids.

This clonotype was observed once. The chain is built from TRBV5-1 and TRBJ2-2; the D gene is possibly TRBD2 (5 bases). The CDR3 consists of 15 residues. Between the trimmed V and J ends, which lost 6 bases and 5 bases, there was a span of 17 bases. Germline assignment: CDR1 SGHRS and CDR2 YFSETQ. The CDR3 region has the DNA TGCGCCAGCACCGAAGGGTGGGAGAGAACCGGGGAGCTGTTTTTT. Its translation is CASTEGWERTGELFF. Full variable domain (outside the CDR3, taken from reference TRBV5-1 and TRBJ2-2): KAGVTQTPRYLIKTRGQQVTLSCSPISGHRSVSWYQQTPGQGLQFLFEYFSETQRNKGNFPGRFSGRQFSNSRSEMNVSTLELGDSALYLCASTEGWERTGELFFGEGSRLTVL.

This clonotype occurred many times. This rearrangement joins TRBV7-2 to TRBJ2-7; 9 bases are shared with TRBD2. V trimming: 2 bases; J trimming: 5 bases; junction bases outside the gene matches: 10. This CDR3 has 16 residues. CDR1 and CDR2 (germline): SGHTA, FQGNSA. CDR3 sequence (DNA): TGTGCCAGCAGCTTATCGGCGGGAGGGGGTTTCCACGAGCAGTACTTC. It translates to CASSLSAGGGFHEQYF.

Only a few counts were recorded for this clonotype. At one end, the junction sequence differs from germline, possibly due to a read error. The V call is TRBV20-1, the J call TRBJ1-2, with D maybe TRBD1 (5 bases). This CDR3 is 15 amino acids long. Germline CDR1 reads DFQATT; CDR2 reads SNEGSKA (reference sequence). CDR3 amino acids: CSARDGARANYGYTF. DNA of the CDR3: TGCAGTGCTCGAGATGGGGCCCGAGCTAACTATGGCTACACCTTC.

This clonotype was seen repeatedly, ten times or more. The rearrangement links TRBV2 to TRBJ1-5; the match to TRBD1 covers 9 bases. The J segment lost 9 bases and the V segment lost 10 bases, leaving 10 bases of the junction unmatched. The CDR3 is made up of 13 amino acids. Germline V lookup: CDR1 SNHLY, CDR2 FYNNEI. The CDR3 DNA reads TGTGCCACTACTGAACAGGGGGCTTCGCCCCAGCATTTT. Translation gives CATTEQGASPQHF.

The chain combines TRBV5-1 with TRBJ2-7; TRBD2 matches at 8 bases. The V gene's germline CDR1 is SGHRS and CDR2 YFSETQ. This CDR3 region has 14 residues. The V segment lost 3 bases and the J segment 4 bases; nucleotides outside the gene matches: 6. CDR3 bases: TGCGCCAGCAGCTCAACTAGCGGTTGGTACGAGCAGTACTTC. Its translation: CASSSTSGWYEQYF.

The V gene is TRBV20-1, the J gene TRBJ2-7; TRBD2 aligns across 8 bases. The germline V gene has CDR1 DFQATT and CDR2 SNEGSKA (reference sequence). Unmatched junction bases numbered 1, after V lost 0 bases and J lost 0 bases. The CDR3 spans 14 residues. CDR3 residues: CSARESGSSYEQYF. The CDR3 bases are TGCAGTGCTAGAGAGAGCGGGAGCTCCTACGAGCAGTACTTC.

The chain carries TRBV3-1 and TRBJ1-2; no clear D gene. CDR3 size: 15 residues. Looked up from germline, CDR1 is LGHDT and CDR2 is YNNKEL (reference sequence). V gave up 4 bases and J gave up 4 bases, with 16 bases separating them. In nucleotides, the CDR3 is TGTGCCAGCAGCCGCCAATCTGGGCGCCGCTATGGCTACACCTTC. Translated: CASSRQSGRRYGYTF.

V gene TRBV5-1 combines with J gene TRBJ1-1, with 8 bases fitting TRBD1. Germline V gives CDR1 SGHRS, CDR2 YFSETQ. CDR3 length: 16 residues. V shed 5 bases and J 1 base; nucleotides not matched to a gene: 10. In DNA form, the CDR3 reads TGCGCCAGCAGACGACAGGGGCGGGCAGGGAACACTGAAGCTTTCTTT. Protein: CASRRQGRAGNTEAFF.

This chain connects TRBV30 to TRBJ1-1, with D unclear. V lost 1 base, J lost 1 base, and 10 bases lay in between. Germline CDR1 and CDR2: GTSNPN and SVGIG (reference sequence). The CDR3 length is 14 residues. CDR3: CAWSAGVGNTEAFF. DNA for the CDR3: TGTGCCTGGAGTGCAGGTGTGGGGAACACTGAAGCTTTCTTT.

The V and J genes are TRBV28 and TRBJ2-3; D is uncertain. Germline loops: CDR1 MDHEN, CDR2 SYDVKM. The V gene lost 1 base and the J gene lost 1 base, with 6 bases spanning the gap. The CDR3 is 14 residues long. CDR3 sequence reads: CASSLSRGTDTQYF. The CDR3 DNA sequence: TGTGCCAGCAGTTTATCTCGGGGCACAGATACGCAGTATTTT. The full variable domain, its missing parts supplied by reference TRBV28 and TRBJ2-3, is DVKVTQSSRYLVKRTGEKVFLECVQDMDHENMFWYRQDPGLGLRLIYFSYDVKMKEKGDIPEGYSVSREKKERFSLILESASTNQTSMYLCASSLSRGTDTQYFGPGTRLTVL.

CDR3 DNA sequence: TGTGCCAGCCACCACCGGGACAGGGTCGCCCGGGGCTACACCTTC. Its translation is CASHHRDRVARGYTF. This chain connects TRBV19 to TRBJ1-2, with TRBD1 identical over 9 bases. The CDR3 contains 15 residues. The germline CDR1 and CDR2 sequences are LNHDA and SQIVND (reference sequence). Trimming cost V 9 bases and J 8 bases; bases outside gene matches: 16.

This clonotype was counted between two and nine times. The chain employs TRBV3-1 and TRBJ1-2; perhaps TRBD1 as D (5 bases). This CDR3 has 14 residues. Germline assignment: CDR1 LGHDT and CDR2 YNNKEL (reference sequence). V was cut by 3 bases and J by 2 bases, with 10 bases left in between. The DNA for the CDR3 is TGTGCCAGCAGCCATTCGGACACGAACTATGGCTACACCTTC. Protein sequence: CASSHSDTNYGYTF.

V usage is TRBV11-2 and J usage is TRBJ2-7; 7 bases are shared with TRBD1. Germline V gene data show CDR1 as SGHAT and CDR2 as FQNNGV. J was trimmed by 4 bases and V by 4 bases; bases with no gene match: 10. CDR3 length: 15 amino acids. In DNA, the CDR3 is TGTGCCAGCAGCTGGGCCCTACAGGGGTTGTACGAGCAGTACTTC. This codes for CASSWALQGLYEQYF.

Concerning this clonotype itself: This could be a read error, since a much larger clone is one nucleotide away. The chain carries TRBV12-3 or TRBV12-4 and TRBJ1-5, with D unresolved. There are 12 residues in the CDR3. CDR3 in amino acids: CASSSSSQPQHF. In DNA form, the CDR3 reads TGTGCCAGCAGTTCGAGCAGTCAGCCCCAGCATTTT.

This clonotype was seen more than once but under ten times. V is TRBV3-1 and J is TRBJ2-1; 7 positions agree with TRBD2. With V trimmed by 4 bases and J by 9 bases, 12 bases remained unmatched. Germline V gives CDR1 LGHDT, CDR2 YNNKEL (reference sequence). The CDR3 spans 15 residues. The CDR3 region is CASSPPGGGRSEQFF. The DNA of the CDR3 is TGTGCCAGCAGCCCTCCGGGGGGAGGGCGGAGTGAGCAGTTCTTC.

This clonotype appeared many times. CDR3 coding DNA: TGCGCCAGCAGCCCGGGGACGGACGTCTATGGCTACACCTTC. It encodes CASSPGTDVYGYTF. This chain links TRBV5-1 with TRBJ1-2, with a weak D call TRBD1 (5 bases). The CDR3 contains 14 residues. With 4 bases removed from V and 4 bases from J, the gap between germline ends came to 14 bases. CDR1 and CDR2 from the germline V gene are SGHRS and YFSETQ.

The CDR3 protein is CAGGQGSNQPQHF. Written as DNA, the CDR3 is TGTGCCGGGGGGCAGGGGTCCAATCAGCCCCAGCATTTT. This chain uses TRBV6-1 with TRBJ1-5, with a tentative D call TRBD1 (6 bases). This CDR3 contains 13 residues. V was clipped by 11 bases and J by 3 bases, with 14 bases between them. CDR1 is MNHNS and CDR2 is SASEGT in the germline V gene.

This clonotype has a handful of counts. This rearrangement joins TRBV27 to TRBJ1-1; 7 nucleotides line up with TRBD1. CDR1 MNHEY and CDR2 SMNVEV come from the germline V gene (reference sequence). Trimming at V came to 6 bases and at J to 7 bases, leaving 8 bases not matched to a gene. The CDR3 covers 13 residues. CDR3 DNA sequence: TGTGCCAGCAGAGTCGACAGGGCCAATGAAGCTTTCTTT. Its protein product is CASRVDRANEAFF.

The rearrangement links TRBV12-3 or TRBV12-4 to TRBJ2-1; TRBD2 matches 13 bases. Trimming took 6 bases from V and 2 from J; bases not matched to a gene: 19. This CDR3 region has 21 residues. CDR3 sequence: CASSRLSLGLAGDGPYNEQFF. CDR3 bases: TGTGCCAGCAGCCGACTTTCCCTAGGACTAGCGGGAGATGGACCCTACAATGAGCAGTTCTTC.

The V and J genes are TRBV3-1 and TRBJ2-5; TRBD1 matches 11 bases. Trimming took 1 base from V and 6 from J; bases not matched to a gene: 10. Germline assignment: CDR1 LGHDT and CDR2 YNNKEL (reference sequence). The CDR3 runs to 17 residues. Here the CDR3 reads CASSQGRTGGGRKTQYF. CDR3 nucleotides: TGTGCCAGCAGCCAAGGACGGACAGGGGGCGGACGAAAGACCCAGTACTTC.

The V gene is TRBV19, the J gene TRBJ1-5, with D possibly matching TRBD1 (5 bases). Trimming stripped 2 bases from V and 3 bases from J, with 11 bases between. Germline CDR1 reads LNHDA; CDR2 reads SQIVND (reference sequence). The CDR3 contains 15 residues. CDR3 amino acids: CASSITGTDNQPQHF. CDR3 bases: TGTGCCAGTAGTATAACTGGGACGGACAATCAGCCCCAGCATTTT.